These 29 T cell receptor beta chains originate from one sample sequenced in a study of cytomegalovirus exposure and HLA in healthy donors. Primers: 60 Vbeta forward and 13 Jbeta reverse. Sequencing used immunoSEQ multiplex PCR; TCRdb keeps in-frame clones, though not all of them. The sample shows under 200,000 clones, 65% to 90% of them seen only once. Sequencing was performed on PBMCs. Receptor source: a man between 40 and 49 years old in good health and CMV-seropositive.

V and J are TRBV7-8 and TRBJ2-3; 10 bases line up with TRBD1. V shed 1 base and J 5 bases; nucleotides not matched to a gene: 3. The CDR3 totals 15 residues. Germline values: CDR1 SGHVS, CDR2 FQNEAQ. CDR3 region: CASSLVGTGVDTQYF. The CDR3 DNA reads as TGTGCCAGCAGCTTAGTGGGGACAGGGGTAGATACGCAGTATTTT.

The V gene is TRBV5-1, the J gene TRBJ2-5, with a tentative D call TRBD1 (5 bases). The germline CDR1 and CDR2 sequences are SGHRS and YFSETQ. The V and J ends lost 4 bases and 2 bases respectively, with 9 bases between them. The CDR3 loop spans 13 amino acids. DNA for the CDR3: TGCGCCAGCAGCGTGGGGCCACAAGAGACCCAGTACTTC. Translated, it gives CASSVGPQETQYF. Full variable domain (missing parts from reference TRBV5-1 and TRBJ2-5): KAGVTQTPRYLIKTRGQQVTLSCSPISGHRSVSWYQQTPGQGLQFLFEYFSETQRNKGNFPGRFSGRQFSNSRSEMNVSTLELGDSALYLCASSVGPQETQYFGPGTRLLVL.

CDR3 in amino acids: CASSLPQSYGYTF. DNA for the CDR3: TGTGCCAGCAGCCTCCCACAGAGCTATGGCTACACCTTC. The gene calls are TRBV7-2 and TRBJ1-2, with no clear D. Per germline, CDR1 SGHTA and CDR2 FQGNSA. V shed 5 bases and J shed 4 bases, with 11 bases lying between them. The CDR3 covers 13 residues. The entire variable domain, with the rest obtained from reference TRBV7-2 and TRBJ1-2, is as follows: GAGVSQSPSNKVTEKGKDVELRCDPISGHTALYWYRQSLGQGLEFLIYFQGNSAPDKSGLPSDRFSAERTGGSVSTLTIQRTQQEDSAVYLCASSLPQSYGYTFGSGTRLTVV.

This chain connects TRBV9 to TRBJ1-2; D may be TRBD1 (6 bases). Trimming pared 6 bases from V and 3 bases from J, leaving 18 bases between. The CDR3 totals 15 residues. Germline V gene data show CDR1 as SGDLS and CDR2 as YYNGEE. Written as DNA, the CDR3 is TGTGCCAGCACACCCGGTGGGGGCGTACACTATGGCTACACCTTC. Protein product: CASTPGGGVHYGYTF.

CDR3 region: CASSSGQVGFF. CDR3 DNA sequence: TGTGCCAGCAGCTCCGGACAGGTTGGGTTCTTC. The rearrangement links TRBV7-2 to TRBJ2-1, with 7 nucleotides matching TRBD1. CDR1 SGHTA and CDR2 FQGNSA come from the germline V gene. The CDR3 runs 11 residues. V lost 4 bases to trimming and J lost 15 bases; unmatched junction nucleotides: 6.

This rearrangement joins TRBV4-3 to TRBJ2-1; D is uncertain. The germline V gene encodes CDR1 LGHNA and CDR2 YSLEER. The CDR3 is made up of 17 amino acids. V was cut by 4 bases and J by 2 bases, with 18 bases left in between. CDR3 amino acids: CASSPQVLTRTYNEQFF. CDR3 bases: TGCGCCAGCAGCCCTCAAGTCCTTACTCGAACCTACAATGAGCAGTTCTTC.

The CDR3 is CASSQWGQGEQYF. CDR3 nucleotides: TGCGCCAGCAGCCAGTGGGGACAAGGAGAGCAGTACTTC. This sequence joins TRBV4-3 and TRBJ2-7; D is perhaps TRBD1 (6 bases). The CDR3 consists of 13 residues. Trimming cost V 3 bases and J 7 bases, with 13 bases left between them. Germline V gene data show CDR1 as LGHNA and CDR2 as YSLEER.

The chain is built from TRBV28 and TRBJ1-1; TRBD1 is a possible D gene (5 bases). The length of the CDR3 is 15 residues. The ends were cut back, 8 bases at V and 4 bases at J, with 20 bases in the middle. Germline V gene sequence: CDR1 MDHEN, CDR2 SYDVKM. Here the CDR3 DNA reads TGTGCCAGCGGAGAGCCGAGAGCCCAGGGCACTGAAGCTTTCTTT. Translated, it gives CASGEPRAQGTEAFF.

The chain recombines TRBV6-5 with TRBJ2-5, with 13 bases that match TRBD2. In germline, CDR1 is MNHEY, CDR2 SVGAGI. The J segment lost 5 bases and the V segment lost 5 bases, leaving 5 bases of the junction unmatched. CDR3 length equals 15 residues. CDR3 sequence reads: CASSATSGGWETQYF. DNA of the CDR3: TGTGCCAGCAGTGCGACTAGCGGGGGGTGGGAGACCCAGTACTTC.

The chain links TRBV4-2 to TRBJ2-5; no definite D call. CDR3 length: 13 amino acids. CDR1 and CDR2 from the germline V gene are LGHNA and YNFKEQ. V lost 0 bases and J 3 bases, leaving 5 bases between the germline ends. The CDR3 region is CASSQDLEETQYF. The CDR3 DNA reads as TGTGCCAGCAGCCAAGATTTAGAAGAGACCCAGTACTTC.

The chain couples TRBV7-2 to TRBJ2-1; TRBD2 agrees at 9 bases. This CDR3 is built from 15 residues. Germline CDR1 reads SGHTA; CDR2 reads FQGNSA. The J segment lost 5 bases and the V segment lost 2 bases, leaving 4 bases of the junction unmatched. CDR3 amino acids: CASSLSSGGNNEQFF. DNA of the CDR3: TGTGCCAGCAGCTTATCCAGCGGGGGGAACAATGAGCAGTTCTTC.

V is TRBV7-6 and J is TRBJ2-2; the match to TRBD1 covers 9 bases. The CDR3 covers 16 residues. CDR1 is SGHVS, CDR2 FNYEAQ, per germline. The trim removed 4 bases at V and 2 bases at J, leaving 5 bases unmatched. The CDR3 DNA follows: TGTGCCAGCAGCTCTCCGGGACAGGGCAACACCGGGGAGCTGTTTTTT. This gives the protein CASSSPGQGNTGELFF.

The gene calls are TRBV29-1 and TRBJ2-7; D is undetermined. The V end was cut by 0 bases, the J end by 1 base, with 10 bases between. This CDR3 region has 14 residues. Germline V gives CDR1 SQVTM, CDR2 ANQGSEA. CDR3 nucleotide sequence: TGCAGCGTTGAAGATCAAACAGCTTCCTACGAGCAGTACTTC. It encodes CSVEDQTASYEQYF.

The chain employs TRBV7-3 and TRBJ2-7; weak D call: TRBD1 (6 bases). V lost 3 bases, J lost 4 bases, and 10 bases lay in between. The CDR3 extends over 13 amino acids. The V gene's germline CDR1 is SGHTA and CDR2 FQGTGA. The CDR3 is CASSLGHLYEQYF. CDR3 coding DNA: TGTGCCAGCAGCTTGGGACACTTGTACGAGCAGTACTTC.

This clone was detected only once. The rearrangement uses TRBV7-8 and TRBJ2-2; 11 bases agree with TRBD2. The V and J ends lost 5 bases and 10 bases, in that order; junction bases with no gene match: 6. CDR1 is SGHVS, CDR2 FQNEAQ, per germline. The CDR3 spans 14 residues. CDR3 loop: CASSHSGGVAELFF. For the CDR3, the DNA is TGTGCCAGCAGCCATAGCGGGGGGGTGGCGGAGCTGTTTTTT.

This chain connects TRBV7-9 to TRBJ1-2; D not certain. V was cut by 5 bases and J by 3 bases, with 16 bases left in between. The germline V gene has CDR1 SEHNR and CDR2 FQNEAQ (reference sequence). The CDR3 spans 15 residues. CDR3 DNA sequence: TGTGCCAGCAGCCTGAGGGAAAAAGACGACTATGGCTACACCTTC. This encodes CASSLREKDDYGYTF.

This rearrangement joins TRBV4-3 to TRBJ1-1, with 9 bases identical to TRBD1. Per the germline V gene, CDR1 is LGHNA and CDR2 is YSLEER. V lost 1 base and J lost 4; bases outside the gene matches: 7. This CDR3 region has 16 residues. The CDR3 region is CASSQAAGTGRTEAFF. The CDR3 region has the DNA TGCGCCAGCAGCCAAGCTGCGGGGACAGGGCGCACTGAAGCTTTCTTT.

This chain links TRBV5-1 with TRBJ2-1; possible D gene TRBD1, 6 bases. CDR1 is SGHRS and CDR2 is YFSETQ in the germline V gene. V dropped 0 bases and J dropped 9 bases, with 22 bases sitting between them. CDR3 length equals 17 residues. The CDR3 here is CASSLEGWARSRGEQFF. For the CDR3, the DNA is TGCGCCAGCAGCTTGGAGGGTTGGGCTAGATCCAGGGGTGAGCAGTTCTTC.

The V and J genes are TRBV11-2 and TRBJ2-7; a weak D match, TRBD2 (5 bases). The CDR3 totals 12 residues. Trimming removed 5 bases from V and 6 bases from J, with 11 bases in between. Germline CDR1 reads SGHAT; CDR2 reads FQNNGV. CDR3 amino acids: CASSAGGFEQYF. In DNA, the CDR3 is TGTGCCAGCAGCGCAGGCGGGTTCGAGCAGTACTTC.

V usage is TRBV6-6 and J usage is TRBJ2-3; D is unclear. Germline assignment: CDR1 MNHNY and CDR2 SVGAGI (reference sequence). Trimming took 6 bases from V and 2 from J, leaving 6 bases between them. The CDR3 runs 12 residues. The CDR3 sequence: CASRRFTDTQYF. As DNA, the CDR3 is TGTGCCAGCAGGAGGTTCACAGATACGCAGTATTTT.

This chain links TRBV9 with TRBJ2-3; 7 nucleotides match TRBD2. V lost 4 bases and J lost 2; bases outside the gene matches: 13. Germline V CDR1 and CDR2: SGDLS, YYNGEE. The CDR3 is 17 residues long. As DNA, the CDR3 is TGTGCCAGCAGCCCCTCGAGTCCGGGGGGACCCACAGATACGCAGTATTTT. Translation: CASSPSSPGGPTDTQYF.

This clone was seen a single time. The chain carries TRBV6-6 and TRBJ1-2; D possibly corresponds to TRBD1 (6 bases). Germline assignment: CDR1 MNHNY and CDR2 SVGAGI (reference sequence). V gave up 1 base and J gave up 5 bases, with 17 bases separating them. The CDR3 extends over 16 amino acids. The DNA for the CDR3 is TGTGCCAGCAGTTACTTAGGGACAAGAGTTGAGTATGGCTACACCTTC. This translates into CASSYLGTRVEYGYTF.

V usage is TRBV27 and J usage is TRBJ2-1, with a possible D match to TRBD1 (6 bases). Trimming pared 5 bases from V and 14 bases from J, leaving 16 bases between. Germline CDR1 MNHEY, CDR2 SMNVEV (reference sequence). The length of the CDR3 is 12 residues. The CDR3 bases are TGTGCCAGCAGTCACAACAGGGTCCCCGAGTTCTTC. It is translated as CASSHNRVPEFF.

This chain connects TRBV7-2 to TRBJ2-1; 9 bases are a match to TRBD1. The CDR3 extends over 15 amino acids. Germline values: CDR1 SGHTA, CDR2 FQGNSA. J lost 8 bases, V lost 5 bases, and 10 bases had no gene match. CDR3 sequence reads: CASSPGTGPGYEQFF. Written as DNA, the CDR3 is TGTGCCAGCAGCCCCGGGACAGGGCCTGGGTATGAGCAGTTCTTC. The entire variable domain, with the rest obtained from reference TRBV7-2 and TRBJ2-1, is as follows: GAGVSQSPSNKVTEKGKDVELRCDPISGHTALYWYRQSLGQGLEFLIYFQGNSAPDKSGLPSDRFSAERTGGSVSTLTIQRTQQEDSAVYLCASSPGTGPGYEQFFGPGTRLTVL.

The gene calls are TRBV23-1 and TRBJ1-6; TRBD1 matches at 7 bases. TRBV23-1 is annotated as an ORF whose role is uncertain. The ends lost 9 bases at V and 2 bases at J; junction bases unmatched: 4. The length of the CDR3 is 14 residues. The CDR3 sequence: CARPTGPYNSPLHF. The CDR3 coding sequence is TGCGCCAGACCGACAGGGCCCTATAATTCACCCCTCCACTTT.

Here the CDR3 DNA reads TGTGCCTGGAGTGCTAGCGGGGGGGCCAGCAATGAGCAGTTCTTC. Its protein product is CAWSASGGASNEQFF. The V gene is TRBV30, the J gene TRBJ2-1, with 12 nucleotides matching TRBD2. CDR1 is GTSNPN, CDR2 SVGIG, per germline (reference sequence). With 1 base clipped from V and 6 bases from J, the junction kept 4 bases outside the gene matches. The CDR3 spans 15 residues.

This clone was picked up one time. The CDR3 nucleotides read TGTGCCAGCAGCCCCTTTTTGGGGGGGAGCTCCTACAATGAGCAGTTCTTC. This codes for CASSPFLGGSSYNEQFF. V and J are TRBV7-3 and TRBJ2-1; 7 bases match TRBD2. The CDR3 length is 17 residues. Germline V gene sequence: CDR1 SGHTA, CDR2 FQGTGA. The J segment lost 0 bases and the V segment lost 5 bases, leaving 10 bases of the junction unmatched.

This chain uses TRBV6-5 with TRBJ2-4, with a possible D match to TRBD2 (6 bases). Germline CDR1 and CDR2: MNHEY and SVGAGI. CDR3 length equals 15 residues. Trimming shortened V by 6 bases and J by 1 base, and 13 bases separated the two germline ends. The chain's CDR3 is CASSHLEGAKNIQYF. CDR3 nucleotides: TGTGCCAGCAGCCATTTGGAGGGGGCCAAAAACATTCAGTACTTC.

The V and J genes are TRBV28 and TRBJ2-2, with D tentatively TRBD2 (6 bases). This CDR3 has 15 amino acids. Trimming left V 5 bases short and J 3 bases short, with 13 bases between. The germline V gene encodes CDR1 MDHEN and CDR2 SYDVKM. CDR3 protein: CASSLRRGYTGELFF. The CDR3 nucleotides read TGTGCCAGCAGTCTTAGGCGGGGATACACCGGGGAGCTGTTTTTT.